The sequence of this TCR beta chain was determined in a study of T cells in localized non-small cell lung cancer. General study points: Clonality peaked in uninvolved adjacent lung rather than tumor. For the top 100 tumor clones, a median roughly 53 also appeared in adjacent lung. There was an association of higher blood T cell density with longer overall survival.

With regard to this clone: No antigen is known for it.

Germline CDR1 reads SGHRS; CDR2 reads YFSETQ. The J segment lost 3 bases and the V segment lost 4 bases, leaving 9 bases of the junction unmatched. This CDR3 has 15 residues. The data were produced by immunoSEQ multiplex PCR, yet TCRdb's version contains in-frame clones alone and is incomplete. The repertoire holds fewer than 40,000 clones, with roughly 86% as singletons. The specimen comprised peripheral blood mononuclear cells, sampled before any cancer treatment. The chain links TRBV5-1 to TRBJ2-7; 8 bases agree with TRBD1. The clonotype was recovered from a woman aged 35 to 70 with stage III lung adenocarcinoma. CDR3 residues: CASSILPGQVYEQYF. The CDR3, as DNA: TGCGCCAGCAGCATCCTACCGGGACAGGTCTACGAGCAGTACTTC.